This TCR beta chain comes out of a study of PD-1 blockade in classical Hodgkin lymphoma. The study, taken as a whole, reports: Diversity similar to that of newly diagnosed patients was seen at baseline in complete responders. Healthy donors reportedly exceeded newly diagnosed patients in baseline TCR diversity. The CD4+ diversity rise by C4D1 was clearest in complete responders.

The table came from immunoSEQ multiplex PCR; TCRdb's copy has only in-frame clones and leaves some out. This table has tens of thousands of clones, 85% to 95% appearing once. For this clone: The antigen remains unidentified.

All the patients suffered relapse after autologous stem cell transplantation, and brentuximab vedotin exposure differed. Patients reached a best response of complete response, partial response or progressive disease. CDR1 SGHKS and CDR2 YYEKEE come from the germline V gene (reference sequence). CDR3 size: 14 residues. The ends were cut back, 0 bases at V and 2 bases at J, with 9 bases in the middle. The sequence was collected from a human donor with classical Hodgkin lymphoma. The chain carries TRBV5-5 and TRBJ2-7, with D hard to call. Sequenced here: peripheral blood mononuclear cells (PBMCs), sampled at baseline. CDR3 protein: CASSLVPGPYEQYF. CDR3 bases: TGTGCCAGCAGCTTGGTCCCAGGACCCTACGAGCAGTACTTC.